One sample yielded the 8 T cell receptor beta chains listed below, sequenced in a study of blood T cell repertoires in COVID-19. Clones were read by immunoSEQ multiplex PCR, and TCRdb kept only the in-frame ones, dropping some. The data show 160,000 or so clones, 80% to 90% seen once. Input material: peripheral blood. These receptors originate from a woman in her 50s with acute or convalescent COVID-19.

This clone is a singleton in its sample. CDR3 in DNA: TGTGCCAGTAGTACCGACAGGGCGGGTCAGCCCCAGCATTTT. This encodes CASSTDRAGQPQHF. The chain has TRBV19 and TRBJ1-5, with TRBD1 matching 7 bases. This CDR3 region has 14 residues. CDR1 is LNHDA and CDR2 is SQIVND in the germline V gene (reference sequence). With V trimmed by 4 bases and J by 6 bases, 6 bases remained unmatched.

J is TRBJ2-7 and V is TRBV10-2; TRBD2 matches at 11 bases. This CDR3 has 16 residues. V gave up 2 bases and J gave up 5 bases; unmatched junction bases: 8. In germline, CDR1 is WSHSY, CDR2 SAAADI. CDR3 nucleotides: TGCGCCAGCAGTGAGAGTTTAGCGGGAGGGCCTCACGAGCAGTACTTC. It codes for CASSESLAGGPHEQYF.

The chain employs TRBV11-1 and TRBJ1-1; D not certain. The V gene's germline CDR1 is SGHAT and CDR2 FQDESV (reference sequence). V was cut by 2 bases and J by 4 bases, with 14 bases left in between. This CDR3 is 15 amino acids long. The CDR3 protein is CASSLFIGEGTEAFF. The CDR3 DNA sequence: TGTGCCAGCAGCTTATTTATTGGAGAGGGCACTGAAGCTTTCTTT.

The chain uses TRBV18 and TRBJ1-1; 9 nucleotides line up with TRBD1. After removal of 3 bases from V and 3 bases from J, the junction contained 17 bases not matched to a gene. The CDR3 consists of 19 residues. Germline CDR1 KGHSH, CDR2 LQKENI. The CDR3 DNA follows: TGTGCCAGCTCACCGTTCGACCGCTCTACAGGGGGCGGGGACACTGAAGCTTTCTTT. This encodes CASSPFDRSTGGGDTEAFF.

This chain connects TRBV5-6 to TRBJ1-1; D possibly corresponds to TRBD1 (5 bases). Germline CDR1 reads SGHDT; CDR2 reads YYEEEE. With 0 bases removed from V and 7 bases from J, the gap between germline ends came to 7 bases. The CDR3 runs to 12 residues. The CDR3 DNA reads as TGTGCCAGCAGCTTGGAGCAGGGTGAAGCTTTCTTT. It codes for CASSLEQGEAFF.

This chain connects TRBV2 to TRBJ2-5, with D perhaps matching TRBD2 (5 bases). CDR3 length: 14 amino acids. V shed 5 bases and J shed 2 bases, with 12 bases lying between them. CDR1 is SNHLY and CDR2 is FYNNEI in the germline V gene. DNA of the CDR3: TGTGCCAGCAGTCAGGACTTGGGGCAAGAGACCCAGTACTTC. It yields the protein CASSQDLGQETQYF. The complete variable domain, with remaining parts taken from reference TRBV2 and TRBJ2-5, reads EPEVTQTPSHQVTQMGQEVILRCVPISNHLYFYWYRQILGQKVEFLVSFYNNEISEKSEIFDDQFSVERPDGSNFTLKIRSTKLEDSAMYFCASSQDLGQETQYFGPGTRLLVL.

The rearrangement joins TRBV24-1 to TRBJ1-5, with 7 bases fitting TRBD1. The CDR3 covers 15 residues. The ends lost 8 bases at V and 7 bases at J; junction bases unmatched: 13. CDR1 and CDR2 (germline): KGHDR, SFDVKD. CDR3 amino acids: CATTWARGANQPQHF. CDR3 nucleotide sequence: TGTGCCACCACCTGGGCCAGGGGGGCCAACCAGCCCCAGCATTTT.

This rearrangement joins TRBV2 to TRBJ2-3, with 11 bases that match TRBD1. Trimming cost V 2 bases and J 5 bases; bases outside gene matches: 9. CDR1 is SNHLY, CDR2 FYNNEI, per germline. The CDR3 is 17 amino acids. The CDR3 bases are TGTGCCAGCAGTGAAAACTTGGAGGGACAGGGGGAAGATACGCAGTATTTT. This encodes CASSENLEGQGEDTQYF.